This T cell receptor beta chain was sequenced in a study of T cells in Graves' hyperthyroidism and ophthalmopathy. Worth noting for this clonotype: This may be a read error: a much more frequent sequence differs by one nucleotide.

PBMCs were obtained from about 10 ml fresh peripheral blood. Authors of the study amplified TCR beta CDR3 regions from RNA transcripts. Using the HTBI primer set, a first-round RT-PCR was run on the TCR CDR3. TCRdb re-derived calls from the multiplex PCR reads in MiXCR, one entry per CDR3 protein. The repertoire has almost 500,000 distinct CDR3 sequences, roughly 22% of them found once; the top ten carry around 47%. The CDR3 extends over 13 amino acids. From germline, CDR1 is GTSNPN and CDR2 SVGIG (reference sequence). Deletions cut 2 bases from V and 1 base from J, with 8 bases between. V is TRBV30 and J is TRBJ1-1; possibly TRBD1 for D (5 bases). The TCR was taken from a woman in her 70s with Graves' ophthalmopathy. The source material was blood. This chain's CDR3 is CAWSTGANTEAFF. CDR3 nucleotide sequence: TGTGCCTGGAGTACCGGGGCGAACACTGAAGCTTTCTTT.